These T cell receptor beta chains were read from a single sample in a study of T cell responses to AZD1222 COVID-19 vaccine. Using immunoSEQ multiplex PCR, the repertoire was profiled, and TCRdb retains in-frame clones only, with some absent. The sample yields 150,000 to 200,000 clones, 85% to 95% seen once. The sequencing used peripheral blood, collected 28 days after the second dose of the MenACWY control vaccine. These receptors all stem from an adult who received the MenACWY meningococcal vaccine as a control. Both conserved end residues are part of each CDR3. The order of the fields is J gene, clone size, D gene, V gene, CDR3 DNA, CDR3 protein. D genes are given only for firm matches. The size entry is marked missing in some rows and otherwise reads once, few, many or a size class.

j_call: TRBJ2-1; clone_size: .; d_call: .; v_call: TRBV12-3/TRBV12-4; cdr3_nt: TGTGCCAGCAGTATACAGGATTTTAATGAGCAGTTCTTC; cdr3_aa: CASSIQDFNEQFF
j_call: TRBJ2-3; clone_size: .; d_call: .; v_call: TRBV6-1; cdr3_nt: TGTGCCAGCAGTGAAGCGCAGAGGACCGGGAAGTATTTT; cdr3_aa: CASSEAQRTGKYF
j_call: TRBJ1-2; clone_size: .; d_call: .; v_call: TRBV29-1; cdr3_nt: TGCAGCGTTGAAAAGGGGGACTATGGCTACACCTTC; cdr3_aa: CSVEKGDYGYTF
j_call: TRBJ2-5; clone_size: .; d_call: .; v_call: TRBV9; cdr3_nt: TGTGCCAGCAGCGTAGGTTTAGCGGTCCGCGAGACCCAGTACTTC; cdr3_aa: CASSVGLAVRETQYF
j_call: TRBJ1-2; clone_size: .; d_call: .; v_call: TRBV5-4; cdr3_nt: TGTGCCAGCAGCTCCCCCACGGGGGCTCCCGGCTACACCTTC; cdr3_aa: CASSSPTGAPGYTF
j_call: TRBJ1-5; clone_size: .; d_call: .; v_call: TRBV19; cdr3_nt: TGTGCCAGTAGGCCGGGGGTGCTGGGCAATCAGCCCCAGCATTTT; cdr3_aa: CASRPGVLGNQPQHF
j_call: TRBJ1-5; clone_size: .; d_call: .; v_call: TRBV5-6; cdr3_nt: TGTGCCAGCAGCTTGGGCGGTGATCAGCCCCAGCATTTT; cdr3_aa: CASSLGGDQPQHF
j_call: TRBJ1-1; clone_size: .; d_call: .; v_call: TRBV10-3; cdr3_nt: TGTGCCATCAGTGAGTCCGGGGCGGCTTTCTTT; cdr3_aa: CAISESGAAFF
j_call: TRBJ2-5; clone_size: .; d_call: .; v_call: TRBV5-4; cdr3_nt: TGTGCCAGCAGCCCCGGGACAAATGGAGAGACCCAGTACTTC; cdr3_aa: CASSPGTNGETQYF
j_call: TRBJ1-5; clone_size: once; d_call: .; v_call: TRBV24-1; cdr3_nt: TGTGCCACCAGTGATTCAAAGGGGCGAAATCAGCCCCAGCATTTT; cdr3_aa: CATSDSKGRNQPQHF
j_call: TRBJ1-6; clone_size: .; d_call: .; v_call: TRBV5-1; cdr3_nt: TGCGCCAGCAGCTTGGCCGCGGGCTCCTATAATTCACCCCTCCACTTT; cdr3_aa: CASSLAAGSYNSPLHF
j_call: TRBJ1-2; clone_size: .; d_call: .; v_call: TRBV5-4; cdr3_nt: TGTGCCAGCAGCTTGGAGCGGGAAGCCTATGGCTACACCTTC; cdr3_aa: CASSLEREAYGYTF
j_call: TRBJ2-2; clone_size: .; d_call: TRBD1; v_call: TRBV12-3/TRBV12-4; cdr3_nt: TGTGCCAGCAGTCCACAGGGGCGCGTGGAGCTGTTTTTT; cdr3_aa: CASSPQGRVELFF
j_call: TRBJ1-1; clone_size: .; d_call: .; v_call: TRBV5-6; cdr3_nt: TGTGCCAGCAGCTTATTAAAAGGTCTGTCGGGGGGCACGGACACTGAAGCTTTCTTT; cdr3_aa: CASSLLKGLSGGTDTEAFF
j_call: TRBJ2-1; clone_size: .; d_call: .; v_call: TRBV11-2; cdr3_nt: TGTGCCAGCAGCCCCCCAGGGGTCCTTGAGCAGTTCTTC; cdr3_aa: CASSPPGVLEQFF
j_call: TRBJ2-4; clone_size: .; d_call: TRBD2; v_call: TRBV7-7; cdr3_nt: TGTGCCAGCAGCGTGGGACTAGCGGGGGACCTCTGTCTAGCCAAAAACATTCAGTACTTC; cdr3_aa: CASSVGLAGDLCLAKNIQYF
j_call: TRBJ1-3; clone_size: .; d_call: TRBD1; v_call: TRBV5-1; cdr3_nt: TGCGCCAGCAGCTTGGGACACAGGGGAGGCGGAAACACCATATATTTT; cdr3_aa: CASSLGHRGGGNTIYF
j_call: TRBJ1-6; clone_size: .; d_call: .; v_call: TRBV10-3; cdr3_nt: TGTGCCATCAGTGAGTCGACAAGTTCACCCCTCCACTTT; cdr3_aa: CAISESTSSPLHF
j_call: TRBJ1-1; clone_size: .; d_call: .; v_call: TRBV12-3/TRBV12-4; cdr3_nt: TGTGCCAGCAGTCCCAGCACGGTGATGCAGTTT; cdr3_aa: CASSPSTVMQF
j_call: TRBJ1-4; clone_size: .; d_call: .; v_call: TRBV30; cdr3_nt: TGTGCCTGGGGTAACACGTGGGTTAATGAAAAACTGTTTTTT; cdr3_aa: CAWGNTWVNEKLFF